These 13 T cell receptor beta chains were all obtained from the same sample, sequenced in a study of T cell changes during pregnancy in multiple sclerosis. The method was immunoSEQ multiplex PCR; TCRdb's version includes in-frame clones alone and lacks a portion of them. In the table there are approximately 20,000 clones, about 90% of which are singletons. The sequences come from CD8+ T cells from peripheral blood mononuclear cells, collected after pregnancy. These TCRs come from a female donor with multiple sclerosis, enrolled in a pregnancy study.

The chain couples TRBV7-9 to TRBJ2-5, with a weak D call TRBD2 (5 bases). Per germline, CDR1 SEHNR and CDR2 FQNEAQ (reference sequence). Trimming left V 1 base short and J 1 base short, with 10 bases between. This CDR3 is 15 amino acids long. The CDR3 protein is CASSLVAAGQETQYF. CDR3 bases: TGTGCCAGCAGCTTAGTTGCTGCGGGCCAAGAGACCCAGTACTTC. The complete variable domain, with remaining parts taken from reference TRBV7-9 and TRBJ2-5, reads DTGVSQNPRHKITKRGQNVTFRCDPISEHNRLYWYRQTLGQGPEFLTYFQNEAQLEKSRLLSDRFSAERPKGSFSTLEIQRTEQGDSAMYLCASSLVAAGQETQYFGPGTRLLVL.

The rearrangement uses TRBV20-1 and TRBJ2-7; tentatively, D is TRBD2 (6 bases). Germline assignment: CDR1 DFQATT and CDR2 SNEGSKA (reference sequence). Trimming removed 6 bases at V and 3 bases at J, with 9 bases between. The CDR3 covers 11 residues. The CDR3 spells CSARRDYEQYF. The DNA of the CDR3 is TGCAGTGCCCGGAGGGACTACGAGCAGTACTTC.

The chain joins TRBV19 to TRBJ1-2; 7 bases are a match to TRBD1. The trim removed 5 bases at V and 2 bases at J, leaving 8 bases unmatched. CDR1 and CDR2 (germline): LNHDA, SQIVND (reference sequence). This CDR3 has 15 residues. Here the CDR3 reads CASSVRTGLNYGYTF. The DNA for the CDR3 is TGTGCCAGTAGTGTACGGACAGGTCTCAACTATGGCTACACCTTC.

V gene TRBV4-1 combines with J gene TRBJ2-2, with TRBD2 identical over 10 bases. The germline gives CDR1 MGHRA, CDR2 YSYEKL. The CDR3 runs to 18 residues. Losses at the gene ends were 0 bases for V and 5 bases for J; bases not matched to a gene: 9. CDR3 nucleotides: TGCGCCAGCAGCCAAGATGGAAGCGGGAGGGCCGGTACCGGGGAGCTGTTTTTT. As protein: CASSQDGSGRAGTGELFF.

The rearrangement links TRBV4-1 to TRBJ1-1; D may be TRBD1 (6 bases). With 4 bases removed from V and 10 bases from J, the gap between germline ends came to 19 bases. CDR1 MGHRA and CDR2 YSYEKL come from the germline V gene. The CDR3 is 14 residues long. The CDR3 is CASSRARGTFRAFF. Here the CDR3 DNA reads TGCGCCAGCAGCCGCGCCAGGGGTACATTCCGAGCTTTCTTT.

The V gene is TRBV30, the J gene TRBJ2-7; 9 bases line up with TRBD2. Trimming at V came to 0 bases and at J to 3 bases, leaving 12 bases not matched to a gene. The CDR3 sequence is 17 residues long. Germline V gene data show CDR1 as GTSNPN and CDR2 as SVGIG (reference sequence). The CDR3 coding sequence is TGTGCCTGGAGTGTACAGGAGATAGCGGGAGTGGTCTACGAGCAGTACTTC. Amino acids: CAWSVQEIAGVVYEQYF.

This sequence joins TRBV6-4 and TRBJ2-7; 8 nucleotides agree with TRBD1. J lost 2 bases, V lost 5 bases, and 5 bases had no gene match. Germline values: CDR1 MRHNA, CDR2 SNTAGT. This CDR3 comprises 14 residues. CDR3 sequence: CASSPGQEPYEQYF. The CDR3 DNA reads TGTGCCAGCAGTCCGGGACAGGAGCCCTACGAGCAGTACTTC.

The count of this clone is one. V usage is TRBV4-1 and J usage is TRBJ2-4; possibly TRBD1 for D (6 bases). The CDR3 loop spans 16 amino acids. In germline, CDR1 is MGHRA, CDR2 YSYEKL. The V end was cut by 1 base, the J end by 9 bases, with 19 bases between. CDR3 coding DNA: TGCGCCAGCAGCCAAGTTCGCGTACTAGACAGGAGCATTCAGTACTTC. Its translation: CASSQVRVLDRSIQYF.

This chain uses TRBV2 with TRBJ1-6; D remains unclear. There are 15 residues in the CDR3. Germline V CDR1 and CDR2: SNHLY, FYNNEI. The V end was cut by 3 bases, the J end by 4 bases, with 10 bases between. The CDR3 loop is CASSDSTAYNSPLHF. The DNA of the CDR3 is TGTGCCAGCAGTGACTCAACAGCTTATAATTCACCCCTCCACTTT.

The rearrangement links TRBV11-3 to TRBJ2-5; D is uncertain. The V end was cut by 4 bases, the J end by 4 bases, with 7 bases between. The CDR3 is 12 residues long. Germline lookup yields CDR1 SGHNT and CDR2 YENEEA. CDR3 nucleotides: TGTGCCAGCAGCTACCCCGGAGAGACCCAGTACTTC. Its translation is CASSYPGETQYF.

This clone was observed once. The J gene is TRBJ2-7, the V gene TRBV19; 10 bases are a match to TRBD2. Germline V gene lookup returns CDR1 LNHDA and CDR2 SQIVND (reference sequence). This CDR3 is 14 amino acids long. J was trimmed by 7 bases and V by 5 bases; bases with no gene match: 8. CDR3 sequence reads: CASSSGTSESEQYF. CDR3 nucleotides: TGTGCCAGTAGTTCAGGGACTAGCGAGAGTGAGCAGTACTTC.

The chain recombines TRBV13 with TRBJ2-3; 10 nucleotides agree with TRBD2. CDR3 size: 17 residues. The germline gives CDR1 PRHDT, CDR2 FYEKMQ (reference sequence). With V trimmed by 4 bases and J by 2 bases, 9 bases remained unmatched. The CDR3 region is CASSSLTSGENTDTQYF. The CDR3 DNA is TGTGCCAGCAGCTCTTTAACTAGCGGGGAGAACACAGATACGCAGTATTTT.

The CDR3 DNA reads TGTGCCAGCAGCTTAGCAGCCGGGAACTCCTACGAGCAGTACTTC. This sequence encodes CASSLAAGNSYEQYF. The chain joins TRBV7-8 to TRBJ2-7; perhaps TRBD2 as D (5 bases). Trimming cost V 0 bases and J 0 bases, with 9 bases left between them. The CDR3 covers 15 residues. Germline assignment: CDR1 SGHVS and CDR2 FQNEAQ.